The present entry profiles one TCR beta chain with its context. One junction end does not reproduce the germline sequence, and a read error may be involved. The sample originates from a study of technical replicates of blood from a few donors. The CDR3 is 13 residues long. Germline lookup yields CDR1 SGDLS and CDR2 YYNGEE. Sequencing was performed with immunoSEQ multiplex PCR; in TCRdb, only in-frame clones are kept and a portion is missing. The top ten hold around 0.21% of the sample, which has more than 95,000 clones, 95% seen once. The sequenced material came from T cells isolated from PBMCs. The TCR comes from a human donor in good health. This chain links TRBV9 with TRBJ2-1, with 8 positions matching TRBD1. The CDR3 loop reads CASSAGTDRGKIF. Written as DNA, the CDR3 is TGTGCCAGCAGCGCCGGGACCGACAGGGGTAAGATCTTC. Full variable domain (outside the CDR3, taken from reference TRBV9 and TRBJ2-1): DSGVTQTPKHLITATGQRVTLRCSPRSGDLSVYWYQQSLDQGLQFLIQYYNGEERAKGNILERFSAQQFPDLHSELNLSSLELGDSALYFCASSAGTDRGKIFGPGTRLTVL.